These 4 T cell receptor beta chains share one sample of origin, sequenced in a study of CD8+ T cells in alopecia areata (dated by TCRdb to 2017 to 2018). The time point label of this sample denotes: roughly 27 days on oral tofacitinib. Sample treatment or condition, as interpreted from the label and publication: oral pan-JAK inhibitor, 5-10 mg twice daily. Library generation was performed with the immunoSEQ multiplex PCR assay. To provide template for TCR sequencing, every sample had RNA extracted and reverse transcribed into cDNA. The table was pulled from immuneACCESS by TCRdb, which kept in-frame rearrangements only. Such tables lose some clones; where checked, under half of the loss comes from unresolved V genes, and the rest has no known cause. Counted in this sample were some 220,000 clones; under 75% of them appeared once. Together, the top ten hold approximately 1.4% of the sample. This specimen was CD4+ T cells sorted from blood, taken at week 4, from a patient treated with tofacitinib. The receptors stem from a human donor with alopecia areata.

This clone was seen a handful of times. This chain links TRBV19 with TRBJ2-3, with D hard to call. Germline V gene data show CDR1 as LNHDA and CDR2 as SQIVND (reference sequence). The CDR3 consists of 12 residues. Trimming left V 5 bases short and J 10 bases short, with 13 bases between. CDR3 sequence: CASSLNTVAQYF. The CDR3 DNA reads TGTGCCAGTAGTCTTAATACGGTTGCGCAGTATTTT.

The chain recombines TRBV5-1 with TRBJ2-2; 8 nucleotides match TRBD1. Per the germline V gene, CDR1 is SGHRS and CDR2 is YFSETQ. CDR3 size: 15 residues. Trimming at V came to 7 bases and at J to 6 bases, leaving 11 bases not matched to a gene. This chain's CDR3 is CASVLGTGAAGELFF. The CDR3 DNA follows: TGCGCCAGCGTTCTCGGGACAGGCGCCGCCGGGGAGCTGTTTTTT.

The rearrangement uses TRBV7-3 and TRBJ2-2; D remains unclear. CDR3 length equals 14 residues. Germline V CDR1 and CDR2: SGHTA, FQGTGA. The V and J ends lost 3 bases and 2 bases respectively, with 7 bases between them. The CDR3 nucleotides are TGTGCCAGCAGCTTCGACACCAACACCGGGGAGCTGTTTTTT. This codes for CASSFDTNTGELFF.

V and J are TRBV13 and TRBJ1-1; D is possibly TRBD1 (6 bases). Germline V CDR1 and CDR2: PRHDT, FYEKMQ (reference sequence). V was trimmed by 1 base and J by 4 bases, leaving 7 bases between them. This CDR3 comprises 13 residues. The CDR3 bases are TGTGCCAGCAGCTTAGCCAGGGGCACTGAAGCTTTCTTT. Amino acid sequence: CASSLARGTEAFF.